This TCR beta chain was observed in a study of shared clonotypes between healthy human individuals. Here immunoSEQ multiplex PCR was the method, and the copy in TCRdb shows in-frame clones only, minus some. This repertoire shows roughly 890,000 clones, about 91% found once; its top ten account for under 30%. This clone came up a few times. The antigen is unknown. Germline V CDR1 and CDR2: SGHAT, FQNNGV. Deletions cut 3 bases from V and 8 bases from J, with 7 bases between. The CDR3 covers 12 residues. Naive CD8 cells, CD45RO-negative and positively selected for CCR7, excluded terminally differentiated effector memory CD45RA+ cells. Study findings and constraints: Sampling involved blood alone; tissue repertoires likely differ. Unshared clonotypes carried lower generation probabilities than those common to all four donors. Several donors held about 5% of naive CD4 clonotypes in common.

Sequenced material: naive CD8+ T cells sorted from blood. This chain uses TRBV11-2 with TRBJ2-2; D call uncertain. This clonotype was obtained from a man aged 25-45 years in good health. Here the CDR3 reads CASSFTTGELFF. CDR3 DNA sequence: TGTGCCAGCAGCTTCACAACTGGGGAGCTGTTTTTT.